The rows below give T cell receptor beta chains drawn from one sample of a study of cytomegalovirus exposure and HLA in healthy donors. Some clones are missing from TCRdb's copy, which holds only in-frame ones; the method was immunoSEQ multiplex PCR. The table shows more than 60,000 clones, with 74% occurring only once. The sample was PBMCs. The receptors stem from a middle-aged man in good health and CMV-seropositive. Each CDR3 is given with its conserved first and last residue. The D gene is left open where the match is weak. The listing skips clone size in some rows; elsewhere it reads once, few, many or a size class.

J gene	D gene	V gene	clone size	CDR3 DNA	CDR3 protein
TRBJ2-5	TRBD1	TRBV5-4	few	TGTGCCAGCAGCACGGGGACAGTCGGACGGACCCAGTACTTC	CASSTGTVGRTQYF
TRBJ2-7	.	TRBV5-1	.	TGCGCCAGCAGCTTGGAGACAGTTACCGAGCAGTACTTC	CASSLETVTEQYF
TRBJ2-2	TRBD2	TRBV11-3	.	TGTGCCAGCAGGGTGAATAGCGGGGGGACCGGGGAGCTGTTTTTT	CASRVNSGGTGELFF
TRBJ2-2	.	TRBV6-1	.	TGTGCCAGCAGTGAGCGCGGGGACACCGGGGAGCTGTTTTTT	CASSERGDTGELFF
TRBJ1-1	.	TRBV15	.	TGTGCCACCAGCAGAGATCCGGGGGTCCCTGAAGCTTTCTTT	CATSRDPGVPEAFF
TRBJ2-7	.	TRBV11-3	few	TGTGCCAGCAGCTTAGATCTAAGAAGGCGGTACGAGCAGTACTTC	CASSLDLRRRYEQYF
TRBJ1-2	TRBD1	TRBV7-2	.	TGTGCCAGCAGCTTAGAAGGGGACAGGAAGGTTGGCTACACCTTC	CASSLEGDRKVGYTF
TRBJ1-5	.	TRBV7-9	few	TGTGCCAGCAGCTTAGCCCAGGGTGGGGTCCAGCCCCAGCATTTT	CASSLAQGGVQPQHF
TRBJ2-1	TRBD1	TRBV5-6	few	TGTGCCAGCAGCTCCGGGACAGGGCGAAGGAATGAGCAGTTCTTC	CASSSGTGRRNEQFF
TRBJ2-5	TRBD2	TRBV7-8	once	TGTGCCAGCAGCTTACCTATAGCGGGAGGGGGGCAAGAGACCCAGTACTTC	CASSLPIAGGGQETQYF
TRBJ2-5	TRBD2	TRBV28	once	TGTGCCAGCAAGTTGACTAGCGGGTCTTTGTGGCGAGAGACCCAGTACTTC	CASKLTSGSLWRETQYF
TRBJ1-6	.	TRBV6-6	.	TGTGCCAGCAGTTACTCTGAACGGAATTCACCCCTCCACTTT	CASSYSERNSPLHF
TRBJ2-1	.	TRBV7-3	.	TGTGCCAGCAGCTCGAGAACAGGTTTTTCTAACTCCTACAATGAGCAGTTCTTC	CASSSRTGFSNSYNEQFF
TRBJ1-4	.	TRBV5-4	few	TGTGCCAGCAGCCTAGTCGGGAGCAATGAAAAACTGTTTTTT	CASSLVGSNEKLFF
TRBJ2-7	TRBD2	TRBV29-1	.	TGCAGCACCTTGACTAGCGGGAAGGAGCAGTACTTC	CSTLTSGKEQYF
TRBJ2-1	.	TRBV19	.	TGTGCCAGTAGTATTTCCGCAGGTTACAATGAGCAGTTCTTC	CASSISAGYNEQFF
TRBJ1-4	.	TRBV30	.	TGTGCCTGGGCTGGAGGGACTAATGAAAAACTGTTTTTT	CAWAGGTNEKLFF
TRBJ2-6	TRBD1	TRBV19	.	TGTGCCAGTAGTACCGGACAGGGGGCGGGCGGGGCCAACGTCCTGACTTTC	CASSTGQGAGGANVLTF
TRBJ1-5	.	TRBV21-1	.	TGTGCCAGCCGAAAGAAACCCGGGGGGCAAAAGCAGCCCCAGCATTTT	CASRKKPGGQKQPQHF
TRBJ2-1	.	TRBV29-1	.	TGCAGCGTTGGCCAGGGGGGATTCCTAAATGAGCAGTTCTTC	CSVGQGGFLNEQFF
TRBJ1-1	.	TRBV29-1	.	TGCAGCGTTGACGGACAATTGAACACTGAATCTTTCTTT	CSVDGQLNTESFF
TRBJ2-7	TRBD2	TRBV2	.	TGTGCCAGCACGTTAGGCGGGGGGCGTGGCGAGCAGTACTTC	CASTLGGGRGEQYF
TRBJ2-6	.	TRBV4-3	.	TGCGCCAGCAGCCAAGTCGTCGGGTCTGGGGCCAACGTCCTGACTTTC	CASSQVVGSGANVLTF
TRBJ1-5	.	TRBV27	.	TGTGCCAGCAGTTTAGACCAGGGCAATCAGCCCCAGCATTTT	CASSLDQGNQPQHF
TRBJ1-1	TRBD1	TRBV19	few	TGTGCCAGTAGTTCGGGACAGGGGATTACAGCTTTCTTT	CASSSGQGITAFF
TRBJ2-1	.	TRBV28	.	TGTGCCAGCAGTTTCAGAAGCCCACCAGGTCGTAGTGAGCAGTTCTTC	CASSFRSPPGRSEQFF
TRBJ2-5	TRBD2	TRBV5-1	.	TGCGCCAGCAGCTTGACGGCTAGCGGGGTCCAAGAGACCCAGTACTTC	CASSLTASGVQETQYF
TRBJ1-1	TRBD1	TRBV5-1	.	TGCGCCAGCAGCCCCTACAGAGACAGGGGATTGAACACTGAAGCTTTCTTT	CASSPYRDRGLNTEAFF
TRBJ1-1	.	TRBV19	.	TGTGCCACCTCAGGGGCCAGGAACACTGAAGCTTTCTTT	CATSGARNTEAFF
TRBJ1-2	.	TRBV28	.	TGTGCCAGCAGCAGACACGGCTACACCTTC	CASSRHGYTF
TRBJ2-3	.	TRBV15	.	TGTGCCACCGGACAGCCTATCACAGATACGCAGTATTTT	CATGQPITDTQYF
TRBJ2-5	TRBD1	TRBV2	.	TGTGCCAGCAGTGAGGACAGGGGGCGAGGACAAGAGACCCAGTACTTC	CASSEDRGRGQETQYF
TRBJ2-7	TRBD1	TRBV7-9	.	TGTTCCAGCAGCTTAGGGACAGCCTACGAGCAGTACTTC	CSSSLGTAYEQYF
TRBJ1-1	TRBD1	TRBV27	few	TGTGCCAGCAGTTTATCAGGGACAGGGGACACTGAAGCTTTCTTT	CASSLSGTGDTEAFF
TRBJ2-1	.	TRBV7-3	.	TGTGCCAGCAGCCGGGCCCCGGGGAATGAGCAGTTCTTC	CASSRAPGNEQFF
TRBJ2-1	.	TRBV14	.	TGTGCCAGCAGCCAAGTTCGACTTAGCGGCAATGAGCAGTTCTTC	CASSQVRLSGNEQFF
TRBJ2-3	TRBD2	TRBV6-5	.	TGTGCCAGCAGTTATCTTAACGGGGGGACAGATACGCAGTATTTT	CASSYLNGGTDTQYF
TRBJ2-2	TRBD2	TRBV29-1	.	TGCAGCGTTGAAGTTCCGGGACTAGCCTTGAACACCGGGGAGCTGTTTTTT	CSVEVPGLALNTGELFF
TRBJ2-2	TRBD2	TRBV6-5	.	TGTGCTACCGGGACTAGTGGGACCGGGGAGCTGTTTTTT	CATGTSGTGELFF
TRBJ2-7	TRBD2	TRBV5-4	.	TGTGCCATCGGGGGATTGTCGACTAGCGGCTTCTACGAGCAGTACTTC	CAIGGLSTSGFYEQYF
TRBJ2-1	TRBD2	TRBV6-4	.	TGTGCCAGCAGTGATAGCGGGAGCGGTGAGCAGTTCTTC	CASSDSGSGEQFF
TRBJ2-7	.	TRBV2	.	TGTGCCAGCAGTGAAGTTGAGGGGGATTGGGGCTCCTACGAGCAGTACTTC	CASSEVEGDWGSYEQYF
TRBJ1-1	.	TRBV5-4	few	TGTGCCAGCAGCCTGGACAGTCCGAACACTGAAGCTTTCTTT	CASSLDSPNTEAFF
TRBJ1-5	.	TRBV6-1	.	TGTGCCAGCAGTGCGGGAATTAGCAATCAGCCCCAGCATTTT	CASSAGISNQPQHF
TRBJ2-4	.	TRBV7-2	once	TGTGCCAGCAGCTTTAGTGGCGGCATTCAGTACTTC	CASSFSGGIQYF
TRBJ1-1	.	TRBV18	once	TGTGCCAGCTCACCTAGGGGGAACACTGAAGCTTTCTTT	CASSPRGNTEAFF
TRBJ2-3	.	TRBV15	.	TGTGCCACCAGCAGAGATATCGATACGCAGTATTTT	CATSRDIDTQYF
TRBJ2-7	TRBD2	TRBV7-2	.	TGTGCCAGCAGCTTAGCAGCGGGATTCTCCTACGAGCAGTACTTC	CASSLAAGFSYEQYF
TRBJ1-1	.	TRBV30	.	TGTGCCTGGAGTCGACAGGAGGCTTTCTTT	CAWSRQEAFF